This TCR beta chain derives from a study of tumor-infiltrating lymphocytes in oesophageal squamous cell carcinoma. Trimming removed 4 bases at V and 7 bases at J, with 8 bases between. Germline lookup yields CDR1 SGHAT and CDR2 FQNNGV. The CDR3 spans 11 residues. In this sample, this clonotype turned up many times. A much larger clone differs by one base, so this may be a read error. Each CDR3 protein gets one entry after TCRdb re-called the PCR reads with MiXCR. The sample consists of about 16,000 distinct CDR3 sequences, 35% to 50% of them appearing once. The rearrangement uses TRBV11-2 and TRBJ2-7, with TRBD1 as a possible D gene (5 bases). Material: esophageal tumor tissue. The TCR originated in a male donor with esophageal squamous cell carcinoma. DNA of the CDR3: TGTGCCAGCAGCTACAGGTTTGAGCAGTACTTC. Translation: CASSYRFEQYF.